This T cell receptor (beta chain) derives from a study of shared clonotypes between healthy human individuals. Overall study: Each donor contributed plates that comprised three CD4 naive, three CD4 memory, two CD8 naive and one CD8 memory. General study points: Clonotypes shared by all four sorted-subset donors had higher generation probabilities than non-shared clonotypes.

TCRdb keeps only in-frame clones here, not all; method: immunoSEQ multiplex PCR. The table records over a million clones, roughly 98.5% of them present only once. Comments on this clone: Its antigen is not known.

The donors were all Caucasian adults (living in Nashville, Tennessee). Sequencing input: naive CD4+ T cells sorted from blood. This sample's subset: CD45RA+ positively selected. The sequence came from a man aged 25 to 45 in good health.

The CDR3 DNA sequence: TGTGCCAGCAGCTTGCGGGCCTACGGGGAGCTGTTTTTT. It translates to CASSLRAYGELFF. This chain connects TRBV5-8 to TRBJ2-2; D is undetermined. The CDR3 covers 13 residues. Trimming pared 1 base from V and 7 bases from J, leaving 8 bases between. The germline V gene has CDR1 SGHTS and CDR2 YDEGEE.